This is a list of T cell receptor beta chains from one sample in a study of PD-L1 blockade in urothelial cancer. Sequenced by immunoSEQ multiplex PCR; TCRdb stores in-frame clones only, minus some. The sample has tens of thousands of clones; approximately 87% are singletons. The sample here was PBMCs, taken around atezolizumab (anti-PD-L1) treatment. These receptors originate from a man aged 40-55 years with urothelial cancer. Each CDR3 is given with its conserved first and last residue. A D gene is named only where the DNA matches it firmly. Where a row states a size, it is once, few, many or the class of an expanded clone; other rows omit it.

>15|TRBJ1-5|TRBV27|TRBD1|.
TGTGCCAGCAGTTGGACAGGGTCGAGAAATCAGCCCCAGCATTTT
CASSWTGSRNQPQHF
>14|TRBJ2-6|TRBV6-5|.|.
TGTGCCACATCAAGGGGTTCTGGGGCCAACGTCCTGACTTTC
CATSRGSGANVLTF
>13|TRBJ1-2|TRBV4-2|.|few
TGTGCCAGCAGCCAAGTTGGCGGAGGTGGCTACACCTTC
CASSQVGGGGYTF
>13|TRBJ1-1|TRBV19|.|.
TGTGCCAGTAGTTCCCAGGGTTACACTGAAGCTTTCTTT
CASSSQGYTEAFF
>13|TRBJ2-3|TRBV7-3|.|.
TGTGCCAGCAGCCGAGGAGCCTCAGATACGCAGTATTTT
CASSRGASDTQYF
>12|TRBJ2-1|TRBV11-1|.|few
TGTGCCAGCAGCCCCGGGTTCTATGAGCAGTTCTTC
CASSPGFYEQFF
>13|TRBJ1-1|TRBV19|.|many
TGTGCCAGTAGTATATCCACTAACACTGAAGCTTTCTTT
CASSISTNTEAFF
>14|TRBJ1-5|TRBV29-1|.|.
TGCAGCGTTTTGGGTCAGGGGTCGAGTCAGCCCCAGCATTTT
CSVLGQGSSQPQHF
>17|TRBJ1-1|TRBV4-1|TRBD1|.
TGCGCCAGCAGCCAAGCGTCCCGGGACAGGGTAAAACCCGAAGCTTTCTTT
CASSQASRDRVKPEAFF
>14|TRBJ2-3|TRBV6-1|TRBD1|.
TGTGCCAGCAAAAACAGGGGTTGGGAAGATACGCAGTATTTT
CASKNRGWEDTQYF
>15|TRBJ2-1|TRBV18|.|.
TGTGCCAGCTCACCCTCTTTGCGGCCCAACAATGAGCAGTTCTTC
CASSPSLRPNNEQFF
>14|TRBJ2-7|TRBV6-5|.|once
TGTGCCAGGAAGGACAGCGCCTTCTCCTACGAGCAGTACTTC
CARKDSAFSYEQYF
>14|TRBJ2-1|TRBV7-8|TRBD2|.
TGTGCCAGCAGCTTCCTGACTAGCGTGGATGAGCAGTTCTTC
CASSFLTSVDEQFF
>14|TRBJ2-5|TRBV2|.|.
TGTGCCAGCAACTCCCGGACAAACGAAGAGACCCAGTACTTC
CASNSRTNEETQYF
>12|TRBJ2-5|TRBV29-1|.|.
TGCAGCTCAACCGAGGTATCAGAGACCCAGTACTTC
CSSTEVSETQYF
>13|TRBJ1-2|TRBV11-2|TRBD1|.
TGTGCCAGCAGCGCCACAGGGGAGAGTGGCTACACCTTC
CASSATGESGYTF
>18|TRBJ2-1|TRBV14|TRBD2|.
TGTGCCAGCAGCCAAGATCGGGGGGGTCTAGCGGGAGGAAGTGAGCAGTTCTTC
CASSQDRGGLAGGSEQFF
>17|TRBJ1-5|TRBV28|TRBD1|.
TGTGCCAGCAGCGGGGCTGACAGGGGCTTTAGCAATCAGCCCCAGCATTTT
CASSGADRGFSNQPQHF
>15|TRBJ1-2|TRBV19|.|few
TGTGCCAGTAGTATAGAGGACAGAGGGGGCTATGGCTACACCTTC
CASSIEDRGGYGYTF
>13|TRBJ1-1|TRBV30|.|.
TGTGCCTGGAGTGTTCTGAGTGGCACTGAAGCTTTCTTT
CAWSVLSGTEAFF
>16|TRBJ2-4|TRBV19|.|.
TGTGCCAGTACCAATATACAGGGCCTAGCCAAAAACATTCAGTACTTC
CASTNIQGLAKNIQYF
>14|TRBJ2-7|TRBV5-4|.|.
TGTGCCAGCAGCCCTAATCCAGGGGTTTACGAGCAGTACTTC
CASSPNPGVYEQYF
>16|TRBJ2-2|TRBV6-5|TRBD2|.
TGTGCCAGCAGATACGGGACTAGCGGGAGGTCCGGGGAGCTGTTTTTT
CASRYGTSGRSGELFF
>15|TRBJ2-7|TRBV5-5|TRBD1|.
TGTGCCAGCAGCTGGGGACAGGTAATAGGCTACGAGCAGTACTTC
CASSWGQVIGYEQYF
>19|TRBJ2-1|TRBV21-1|.|.
TGTGCCAGCAGCAAAGCTATACAGCGGGGGACTAGTGGGATTAATGAGCAGTTCTTC
CASSKAIQRGTSGINEQFF
>15|TRBJ2-1|TRBV27|TRBD1|.
TGTGCCAGCAGTGGGACAGGGGGCTCCTACAATGAGCAGTTCTTC
CASSGTGGSYNEQFF
>15|TRBJ2-1|TRBV6-1|TRBD2|.
TGTGCCAGCAGTGCGGGACTAGCGGGAGGGGATGAGCAGTTCTTC
CASSAGLAGGDEQFF
>14|TRBJ1-1|TRBV7-9|.|few
TGTGCCAGCAGCTTAGCGTTGCCGGGCACTGAAGCTTTCTTT
CASSLALPGTEAFF
>14|TRBJ1-5|TRBV5-6|.|.
TGTGCCAGCAGCTTGGCGTTCGGGAATCAGCCCCAGCATTTT
CASSLAFGNQPQHF
>15|TRBJ1-2|TRBV6-5|.|.
TGTGCCAGCAGTAACCCCGGGAGGGCTAACTATGGCTACACCTTC
CASSNPGRANYGYTF
>17|TRBJ2-1|TRBV28|.|.
TGTGCCAGCAGTTTCTCTGTCATCGGGAGCTCCTACAATGAGCAGTTCTTC
CASSFSVIGSSYNEQFF
>15|TRBJ2-1|TRBV19|TRBD2|.
TGTGCCAGTAGTACGGGACTAGCGGGAGACAATGAGCAGTTCTTC
CASSTGLAGDNEQFF
>15|TRBJ2-3|TRBV2|.|.
TGTGCCAGCAGTTGGACAGAACCAAGCACAGATACGCAGTATTTT
CASSWTEPSTDTQYF
>12|TRBJ2-7|TRBV6-6|TRBD1|.
TGTGCCCACGGGACAGGGACCTACGAGCAGTACTTC
CAHGTGTYEQYF
>15|TRBJ2-5|TRBV7-3|TRBD2|.
TGTGCCAGCAGCTTACAAGGACTAGCTTCTGAGACCCAGTACTTC
CASSLQGLASETQYF
>14|TRBJ1-5|TRBV18|.|.
TGTGCCAGCTCACTGGCCCTTGGGGCTCAGCCCCAGCATTTT
CASSLALGAQPQHF